This T cell receptor beta chain was profiled in a study of identical twins. Overall study findings and caveats: Partial confounding of zero-insertion analyses by invariant MAIT and iNKT cells was possible.

This clonotype has a handful of counts. Its antigen is undetermined. CDR3 length: 12 residues. Germline V lookup: CDR1 SEHNR, CDR2 FQNEAQ (reference sequence). V was shortened by 3 bases and J by 7 bases, with 9 bases between the two germline ends. TCRdb reprocessed the 5' RACE reads via MiXCR and lists one record per CDR3 protein. The sample holds a few hundred thousand distinct CDR3 sequences; approximately 24% are singletons and the top ten take about 2.7%. This sample also appeared in a second study, on T cells expressing NK-cell markers.

The sequenced sample was CD4+ T cells sorted from blood. This rearrangement joins TRBV7-9 to TRBJ1-1; D may be TRBD1 (5 bases). The receptor's source is a young woman in good health. This CDR3 reads CASSLGDFEAFF. The DNA of the CDR3 is TGTGCCAGCAGCTTGGGGGATTTTGAAGCTTTCTTT.